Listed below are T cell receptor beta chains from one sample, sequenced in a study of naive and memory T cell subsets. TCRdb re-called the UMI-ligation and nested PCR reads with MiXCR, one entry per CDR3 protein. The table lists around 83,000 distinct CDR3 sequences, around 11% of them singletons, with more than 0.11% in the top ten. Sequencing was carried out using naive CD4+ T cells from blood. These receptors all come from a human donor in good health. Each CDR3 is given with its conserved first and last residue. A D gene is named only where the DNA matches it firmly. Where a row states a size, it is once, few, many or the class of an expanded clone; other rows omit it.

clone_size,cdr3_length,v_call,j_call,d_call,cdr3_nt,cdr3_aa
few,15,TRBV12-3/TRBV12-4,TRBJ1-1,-,TGTGCCAGCAAAGAACAGGGAGTTGTGGACACTGAAGCTTTCTTT,CASKEQGVVDTEAFF
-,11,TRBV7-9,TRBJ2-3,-,TGTGCCAGCAGCTTAGGCGTAGCGCAGTATTTT,CASSLGVAQYF
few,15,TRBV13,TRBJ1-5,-,TGTGCCAGCAGCTTAGGGACCGCGCGCGGTCAGCCCCAGCATTTT,CASSLGTARGQPQHF
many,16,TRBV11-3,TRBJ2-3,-,TGTGCCAGCACCTTTCTAGCGTCCGCAAGCACAGATACGCAGTATTTT,CASTFLASASTDTQYF
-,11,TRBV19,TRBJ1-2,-,TGTGCCAGTAGTATTGGGGGTGGCTACACCTTC,CASSIGGGYTF
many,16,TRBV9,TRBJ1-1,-,TGTGCCAGCAGCGTGGGAGACAGGCTAGGGAACACTGAAGCTTTCTTT,CASSVGDRLGNTEAFF
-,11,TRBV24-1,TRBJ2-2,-,TGTGCCACCGGGGTATCCGGGGAGCTGTTTTTT,CATGVSGELFF
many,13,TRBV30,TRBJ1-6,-,TGTGCCTTCACCAGAAAGGACAGCACACCCCTCCACTTT,CAFTRKDSTPLHF
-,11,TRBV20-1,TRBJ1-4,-,TGCAGTGCTAGAAATGGCGAAAAACTGTTTTTT,CSARNGEKLFF
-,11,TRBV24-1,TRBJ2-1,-,TGTGCCACCAGTGCGGACACTGAGCAGTTCTTC,CATSADTEQFF
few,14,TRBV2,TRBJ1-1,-,TGTGCCAGCAGTGAAGTCGACGTGAACACTGAAGCTTTCTTT,CASSEVDVNTEAFF
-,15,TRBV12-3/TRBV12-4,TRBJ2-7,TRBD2,TGTGCCAGCAGCCCGCAACTAGCGGTGTCCTACGAGCAGTACTTC,CASSPQLAVSYEQYF
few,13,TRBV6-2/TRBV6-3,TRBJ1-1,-,TGTGCCAGCAGGTACAGCGGCGTAAATGAAGCTTTCTTT,CASRYSGVNEAFF
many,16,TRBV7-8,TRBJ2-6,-,TGTGCCAGCAGTCGATTAACCGGAGCTGGGGCCAACGTCCTGACTTTC,CASSRLTGAGANVLTF
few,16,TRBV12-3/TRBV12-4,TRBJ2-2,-,TGTGCCAGCAGTCCCCAACAGGTCCCGAACACCGGGGAGCTGTTTTTT,CASSPQQVPNTGELFF
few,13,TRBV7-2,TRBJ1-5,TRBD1,TGTGCCAGCAGCAGACAGGGACATCAGGCCCAGCATTTT,CASSRQGHQAQHF
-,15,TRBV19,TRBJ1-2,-,TGTGCCAGTAGCTACCCAGAACGGAAAAGCTATGGCTACACCTTC,CASSYPERKSYGYTF
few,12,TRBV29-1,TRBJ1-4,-,TGCAGCGTTGGACATCCTAATGAAAAACTGTTTTTT,CSVGHPNEKLFF
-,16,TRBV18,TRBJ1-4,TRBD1,TGTGCCAGCTCACTCCCCGGGACAGGGGGTAATGAAAAACTGTTTTTT,CASSLPGTGGNEKLFF
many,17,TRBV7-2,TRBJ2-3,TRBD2,TGTGCCAGCAGCTTAGAACTCCTAGCGGAACCCACAGATACGCAGTATTTT,CASSLELLAEPTDTQYF
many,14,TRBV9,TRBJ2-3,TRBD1,TGTGCCAGCAGCGTCTCGGACAGGCCAGATACGCAGTATTTT,CASSVSDRPDTQYF
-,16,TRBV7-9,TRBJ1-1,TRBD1,TGTGCCAGCAGCCCTAGGGGACAGAACATGAACACTGAAGCTTTCTTT,CASSPRGQNMNTEAFF
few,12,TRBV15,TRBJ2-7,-,TGTGCCACCAGCAGAGATCGCGACGAGCAGTACTTC,CATSRDRDEQYF
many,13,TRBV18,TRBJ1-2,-,TGTGCCAGCTCACCAGACAGTATGTATGGCTACACCTTC,CASSPDSMYGYTF
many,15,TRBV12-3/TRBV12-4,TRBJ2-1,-,TGTGCCAGCAGTTTGGGCAGGAGGGTTGGTACTGAGCAGTTCTTC,CASSLGRRVGTEQFF
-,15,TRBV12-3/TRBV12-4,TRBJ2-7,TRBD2,TGTGCCAGCAGTTCCCGGACTAGCGGGTACTACGAGCAGTACTTC,CASSSRTSGYYEQYF
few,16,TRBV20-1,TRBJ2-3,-,TGCAGTGCTAGAGGGCCGCTAGCGCTAGTCACAGATACGCAGTATTTT,CSARGPLALVTDTQYF
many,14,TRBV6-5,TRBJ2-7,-,TGTGCCAGCAGTTACCGCGGGGCCTCCTACGAGCAGTACTTC,CASSYRGASYEQYF
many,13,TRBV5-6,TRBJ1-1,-,TGTGCCAGCAGCACCCCCGTCGCTGGGCGGGCTTTCTTT,CASSTPVAGRAFF
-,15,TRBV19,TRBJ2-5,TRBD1,TGTGCCAGTAGTTTCGGGACAGGGACGCGGGAGACCCAGTACTTC,CASSFGTGTRETQYF
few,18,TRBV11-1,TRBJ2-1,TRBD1,TGTGCCAGCAGCTCTTATGAGGAAGGGGACAGGGTTGGATATGAGCAGTTCTTC,CASSSYEEGDRVGYEQFF
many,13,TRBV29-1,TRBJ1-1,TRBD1,TGCAGCGTTTGGGACAGGGGAGTCACTGAAGCTTTCTTT,CSVWDRGVTEAFF
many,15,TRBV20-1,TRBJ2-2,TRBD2,TGCAGTGCTAGAGCGCAGCGGGGCTTTACCGGGGAGCTGTTTTTT,CSARAQRGFTGELFF
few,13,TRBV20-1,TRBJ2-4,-,TGCAGTGCTAGCCCAGGGGGGGGGGTCATTCAGTACTTC,CSASPGGGVIQYF
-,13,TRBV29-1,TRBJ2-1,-,TGCAGCGTTGCAGGGTCCGGCTACAATGAGCAGTTCTTC,CSVAGSGYNEQFF
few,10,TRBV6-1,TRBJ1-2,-,TGTGCCAGCAGTGAAAATGGCTACACCTTC,CASSENGYTF
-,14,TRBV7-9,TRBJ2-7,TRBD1,TGTGCCAGCAGCAAACGGGACAGCTCCTACGAGCAGTACTTC,CASSKRDSSYEQYF
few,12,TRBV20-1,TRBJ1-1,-,TGCAGTGCCTCGTCCGGGGCAGGGATTGCTTTCTTT,CSASSGAGIAFF
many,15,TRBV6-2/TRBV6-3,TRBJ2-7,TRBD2,TGTGCCAGCAGACGGGGGTCTAGCGGGAGCAACGAGCAGTACTTC,CASRRGSSGSNEQYF
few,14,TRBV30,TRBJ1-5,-,TGTGCCTGGAGTGTACACAGTGGCAATCAGCCCCAGCATTTT,CAWSVHSGNQPQHF
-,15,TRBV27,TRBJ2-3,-,TGTGCCAGCGGGTACTCGGCTATTTGGCCAGATACGCAGTATTTT,CASGYSAIWPDTQYF
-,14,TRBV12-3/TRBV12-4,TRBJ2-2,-,TGTGCCAGCCTCGTTTTGAGGGCCACCGGGGAGCTGTTTTTT,CASLVLRATGELFF